This T cell receptor (beta chain) was captured in a study of cytomegalovirus exposure and HLA in healthy donors. The overall study: Among around 170 million T cells, an earlier analysis found about 110 million unique TCR beta sequences.

Germline V lookup: CDR1 SNHLY, CDR2 FYNNEI. Trimming removed 6 bases at V and 1 base at J, with 15 bases between. This CDR3 has 15 residues. Vbeta (60) and Jbeta (13) primers were used in the PCR. The assay was immunoSEQ multiplex PCR, and TCRdb's table has in-frame clones only and misses some. This sample carries approximately 110,000 clones, about 81% of them seen once, and the ten largest clones take about 1.1%. Regarding the study as a whole: Most observed TCR sequences were rare, whereas some public TCRs were detected in many donors. Later analysis demonstrated an association between a missense DCLRE1C variant and TCR beta V- and J-gene trimming.

This clone was detected only once. Antigen: not known. The source of this sequence is a woman aged 30 to 39 in good health and CMV-seronegative. Material for sequencing was PBMCs. This chain joins TRBV2 and TRBJ1-1; tentatively, D is TRBD1 (5 bases). The CDR3 bases are TGTGCCAGCAGACTGCGGGGCAGGGCGAACACTGAAGCTTTCTTT. As protein: CASRLRGRANTEAFF.